The sample holds one count of the clone carrying this TCR beta chain. What it binds is not known. CDR3 length: 15 residues. V was clipped by 2 bases and J by 4 bases; unmatched bases: 5. Germline lookup yields CDR1 SGHNT and CDR2 YYREEE (reference sequence). PCR involved 60 Vbeta and 13 Jbeta primers. The table came from immunoSEQ multiplex PCR; TCRdb's copy has only in-frame clones and leaves some out. The sample lists some 150,000 clones; about 71% were seen once. This specimen comes from a study of cytomegalovirus exposure and HLA in healthy donors. Study-level results: Rare sequences made up most TCRs, while some public TCRs were found in many donors. An Asian-associated ancestry cluster reportedly showed fewer N-insertions than the approximately 690-donor mean in a later analysis. A missense variant in DCLRE1C was later tied to TCR beta V- and J-gene trimming. In a later analysis, parvovirus B19, influenza, CMV and Epstein-Barr virus appeared linked to several top co-occurrence clusters.

V gene TRBV5-4 combines with J gene TRBJ2-7, with 11 bases lining up with TRBD2. The sequenced material came from PBMCs. The receptor was isolated from a woman aged 25 to 39 in good health and CMV-seronegative. The DNA of the CDR3 is TGTGCCAGCAGCTTTTTATTAGCGGGAGGGTACGAGCAGTACTTC. Amino acid sequence: CASSFLLAGGYEQYF. Full variable domain (rest looked up from reference TRBV5-4 and TRBJ2-7): ETGVTQSPTHLIKTRGQQVTLRCSSQSGHNTVSWYQQALGQGPQFIFQYYREEENGRGNFPPRFSGLQFPNYSSELNVNALELDDSALYLCASSFLLAGGYEQYFGPGTRLTVT.